The 4 T cell receptor beta chains below come from one sample, sequenced in a study of human T cells and chemical hapten exposure (dated by TCRdb to the early 2020s). This specimen's time point label, per the study, means: patch test 3, about 24 weeks after DPC sensitization. The label giving this sample's treatment or condition can be read as: therapeutic diphenylcyclopropenone sensitization with weekly scalp DPC. Receptor libraries were prepared by RACE. This sample was sequenced with a NextSeq 500. The raw public reads went through TCRdb reprocessing: fastp at Q25, MiXCR clone calling, in-frame beta chains kept. Identical CDR3 proteins give one entry, which carries the most common genes and DNA. Recorded for this sample are 150,000 to 200,000 distinct CDR3 sequences; under 25% of them occurred a single time. Of the sample, under 2.5% falls within the top ten clones. This specimen consisted of whole blood, obtained in connection with sensitization to the hapten diphenylcyclopropenone (DPC). Receptor source: a woman between 40 and 55 years old with alopecia areata. Some clones in this sample may be carry-over from other donors' samples.

This rearrangement joins TRBV29-1 to TRBJ2-2; TRBD1 is a possible D gene (6 bases). Germline V gene data show CDR1 as SQVTM and CDR2 as ANQGSEA. V was cut by 2 bases and J by 6 bases, with 13 bases left in between. The CDR3 is made up of 14 amino acids. CDR3 sequence (DNA): TGCAGCGTTGAACAGGGGTCCATGGCCGGGGAGCTGTTTTTT. Protein product: CSVEQGSMAGELFF.

This clonotype appeared many times. The CDR3 sequence: CSVALETQYF. The CDR3 region has the DNA TGCAGCGTTGCTCTTGAGACCCAGTACTTC. This sequence joins TRBV29-1 and TRBJ2-5, with D unclear. The CDR3 covers 10 residues. Germline V lookup: CDR1 SQVTM, CDR2 ANQGSEA. Trimming shortened V by 4 bases and J by 5 bases, and 5 bases separated the two germline ends.

V gene TRBV4-2 combines with J gene TRBJ2-7, with 13 positions matching TRBD2. CDR1 LGHNA and CDR2 YNFKEQ come from the germline V gene. CDR3 length: 16 residues. V shed 2 bases, J shed 7 bases, and the junction held 8 bases outside the gene matches. The CDR3, as DNA: TGTGCCAGCAGCCAAATACTAGCGGGAGGGCCGGAGGAGCAGTACTTC. Amino acid sequence: CASSQILAGGPEEQYF.

The table lists this clonotype with a few counts. This sequence joins TRBV28 and TRBJ1-5, with a tentative D call TRBD1 (5 bases). Trimming left V 2 bases short and J 5 bases short, with 16 bases between. This CDR3 comprises 16 residues. Germline V lookup: CDR1 MDHEN, CDR2 SYDVKM. CDR3 in DNA: TGTGCCAGCAGTTTACTAGGGGCCATCGGGTATCAGCCCCAGCATTTT. Its protein product is CASSLLGAIGYQPQHF.